This T cell receptor (beta chain) was observed in a study of T-cell memory formation after mild COVID-19. Study information: The two donors had largely donor-specific TCR clusters.

Germline V gene data show CDR1 as LGHDT and CDR2 as YNNKEL (reference sequence). The CDR3 totals 13 residues. V shed 4 bases and J shed 3 bases, with 9 bases lying between them. One entry per CDR3 protein, called by TCRdb with MiXCR from the 5' RACE reads. The table has about 610,000 distinct CDR3 sequences, around 15% seen once. Concerning this clonotype itself: Its antigen remains unknown.

Overall study results and limits: For contracting clones, CD4+ ones sat mainly in CM and EM, CD8+ in EMRA. Clones contracting across day 15 to 85 had a balanced CD4/CD8 profile; later expanding clones leaned CD4+.

The sequence derives from an adult woman who had mild COVID-19 (a few samples of this study predate the infection). Cell type and time point are not known. The sample was PBMCs or a T cell subset sorted from them (not recorded which). The J gene is TRBJ1-1, the V gene TRBV3-1, with TRBD1 as a possible D gene (5 bases). The CDR3, as DNA: TGTGCCAGCAGCCCCGGGACCTACACTGAAGCTTTCTTT. This sequence encodes CASSPGTYTEAFF.